The 20 T cell receptor beta chains below come from one sample, sequenced in a study of patients and donors after allogeneic stem cell transplantation. Using its own MiXCR run on the RT-PCR reads, TCRdb lists one record per CDR3 protein. Seen here are 9,000 to 10,000 distinct CDR3 sequences, over 5.5% observed once, and the top ten hold approximately 26%. Specimen: blood, either unsorted or a sorted T cell fraction (not recorded which). Every receptor here comes from a human donor who was either an allogeneic HSCT recipient or a stem cell or donor lymphocyte infusion donor (not recorded which). It is not recorded whose cells these are; they may come from a transplant donor.

This clonotype was seen ten or more times. The chain is built from TRBV28 and TRBJ1-2; 7 bases line up with TRBD1. The V segment lost 6 bases and the J segment 2 bases; nucleotides outside the gene matches: 3. The CDR3 has 13 amino acids. In germline, CDR1 is MDHEN, CDR2 SYDVKM. CDR3 sequence: CASRLQGNYGYTF. The CDR3 DNA follows: TGTGCCAGCAGGTTACAGGGGAACTATGGCTACACCTTC.

By frequency in the sample, this clonotype is medium-sized. The chain joins TRBV29-1 to TRBJ2-1; D is possibly TRBD2 (5 bases). The CDR3 loop spans 11 amino acids. Germline V gene sequence: CDR1 SQVTM, CDR2 ANQGSEA. Trimming shortened V by 8 bases and J by 7 bases, and 12 bases separated the two germline ends. The CDR3 DNA follows: TGCAGCTTATCGGGGTCAAATGAGCAGTTCTTC. Protein sequence: CSLSGSNEQFF.

This clonotype was picked up many times. The J gene is TRBJ2-2, the V gene TRBV20-1, with TRBD1 identical over 9 bases. This CDR3 spans 13 amino acids. V shed 5 bases, J shed 4 bases, and the junction held 2 bases outside the gene matches. Per germline, CDR1 DFQATT and CDR2 SNEGSKA (reference sequence). For the CDR3, the DNA is TGCAGTGCTTTGACAGGGGGCACCGGGGAGCTGTTTTTT. It codes for CSALTGGTGELFF.

This clonotype occurred many times. V is TRBV20-1 and J is TRBJ2-2, with 8 positions matching TRBD1. The CDR3 sequence is 15 residues long. Germline V gives CDR1 DFQATT, CDR2 SNEGSKA (reference sequence). V was clipped by 3 bases and J by 2 bases; unmatched bases: 5. CDR3 nucleotide sequence: TGCAGTGCTAGCAGGCAGGGGGCTAACACCGGGGAGCTGTTTTTT. As protein: CSASRQGANTGELFF.

This clonotype was recorded many times. This chain joins TRBV29-1 and TRBJ1-1, with D unclear. The germline CDR1 and CDR2 sequences are SQVTM and ANQGSEA. This CDR3 spans 12 amino acids. V was pared by 5 bases and J by 0 bases, with 7 bases between. The CDR3 nucleotides are TGCAGCGTTTTGGTTCTGAACACTGAAGCTTTCTTT. Translated: CSVLVLNTEAFF.

The V gene is TRBV5-6, the J gene TRBJ1-4; D unclear. The CDR3 spans 15 residues. Germline CDR1 and CDR2: SGHDT and YYEEEE. V was shortened by 0 bases and J by 4 bases, with 10 bases between the two germline ends. Here the CDR3 DNA reads TGTGCCAGCAGCTTGGCGGCAGGACGTAATGAAAAACTGTTTTTT. Residues: CASSLAAGRNEKLFF. Full variable domain (missing parts from reference TRBV5-6 and TRBJ1-4): DAGVTQSPTHLIKTRGQQVTLRCSPKSGHDTVSWYQQALGQGPQFIFQYYEEEERQRGNFPDRFSGHQFPNYSSELNVNALLLGDSALYLCASSLAAGRNEKLFFGSGTQLSVL.

By sample share, this clonotype is medium-sized. As DNA, the CDR3 is TGTGCCAGCAGCCCCGGACAGGCGGTAGATACGCAGTATTTT. Translation: CASSPGQAVDTQYF. The V call is TRBV11-2, the J call TRBJ2-3, with 7 bases fitting TRBD1. Germline values: CDR1 SGHAT, CDR2 FQNNGV. CDR3 length equals 14 residues. J gave up 5 bases and V 5 bases, and 7 bases lay outside the gene matches. Full variable domain (rest looked up from reference TRBV11-2 and TRBJ2-3): EAGVAQSPRYKIIEKRQSVAFWCNPISGHATLYWYQQILGQGPKLLIQFQNNGVVDDSQLPKDRFSAERLKGVDSTLKIQPAKLEDSAVYLCASSPGQAVDTQYFGPGTRLTVL.

There are many counts of this clonotype. DNA for the CDR3: TGCAGTGCTAGAGTAGGGGCCCTTTCAACTAATGAAAAACTGTTTTTT. Translation: CSARVGALSTNEKLFF. The chain has TRBV20-1 and TRBJ1-4; maybe TRBD1 (5 bases). The CDR3 is made up of 16 amino acids. Trimming shortened V by 1 base and J by 0 bases, and 12 bases separated the two germline ends. The V gene's germline CDR1 is DFQATT and CDR2 SNEGSKA (reference sequence).

This clonotype was seen repeatedly, ten times or more. The rearrangement uses TRBV6-5 and TRBJ1-6; D possibly corresponds to TRBD1 (6 bases). Trimming took off 5 bases at V and 2 bases at J, with 10 bases between the two ends. The CDR3 runs to 15 residues. From germline, CDR1 is MNHEY and CDR2 SVGAGI. This CDR3 is CASSIRTAYNSPLHF. The CDR3 bases are TGTGCCAGCAGTATTCGGACAGCCTATAATTCACCCCTCCACTTT.

This clonotype showed up many times. The chain has TRBV4-2 and TRBJ1-5; no definite D call. V lost 1 base and J lost 1, with 8 bases in between. The germline V gene has CDR1 LGHNA and CDR2 YNFKEQ. The CDR3 has 15 amino acids. CDR3 loop: CASSQVGRSNQPQHF. In DNA form, the CDR3 reads TGTGCCAGCAGCCAAGTAGGGCGGAGCAATCAGCCCCAGCATTTT.

The table lists this clonotype with many counts. V gene TRBV20-1 combines with J gene TRBJ1-2; no definite D call. V was trimmed by 5 bases and J by 2 bases, leaving 12 bases between them. The CDR3 length is 13 residues. Germline loops: CDR1 DFQATT, CDR2 SNEGSKA (reference sequence). DNA for the CDR3: TGCAGTGCTCCCTTTGTCCTAAACTATGGCTACACCTTC. This encodes CSAPFVLNYGYTF.

The CDR3 sequence is CASSSKRERGTQYF. The CDR3 nucleotides are TGTGCCAGCAGCTCCAAGCGGGAGAGGGGGACCCAGTACTTC. V gene TRBV11-2 combines with J gene TRBJ2-5; 8 bases match TRBD2. The V gene end was trimmed by 4 bases and the J gene end by 7 bases; junction bases not matched to a gene: 8. The CDR3 runs 14 residues. The germline CDR1 and CDR2 sequences are SGHAT and FQNNGV.

Ten or more counts support this clonotype. The genes are TRBV24-1 and TRBJ1-2; 7 bases fit TRBD1. Germline V gives CDR1 KGHDR, CDR2 SFDVKD. The CDR3 extends over 14 amino acids. The J segment lost 5 bases and the V segment lost 4 bases, leaving 6 bases of the junction unmatched. The CDR3, as DNA: TGTGCCACCAGTGAGCAAGACAGGGCTTATGGCTACACCTTC. It yields the protein CATSEQDRAYGYTF.

The genes are TRBV27 and TRBJ1-2; 10 bases align to TRBD1. The germline CDR1 and CDR2 sequences are MNHEY and SMNVEV (reference sequence). V lost 5 bases, J lost 8 bases, and 8 bases stayed unmatched. The CDR3 length is 14 residues. This CDR3 is CASSQSGTGDGYTF. The CDR3 region has the DNA TGTGCCAGCAGTCAGTCCGGGACAGGGGACGGCTACACCTTC.

The chain couples TRBV6-2 or TRBV6-3 to TRBJ2-1; tentative D call: TRBD2 (5 bases). Germline V gives CDR1 MNHEY, CDR2 SVGEGT. V was clipped by 5 bases and J by 4 bases, with 15 bases between them. The CDR3 loop spans 15 amino acids. CDR3 in DNA: TGTGCCAGCAGTCCCCAACGACTACGGTACAATGAGCAGTTCTTC. Translation gives CASSPQRLRYNEQFF.

This clonotype came up many times. The V and J genes are TRBV11-2 and TRBJ1-6; 10 bases are a match to TRBD1. This CDR3 comprises 14 residues. V lost 4 bases and J lost 9; bases outside the gene matches: 3. Germline V gene data show CDR1 as SGHAT and CDR2 as FQNNGV. This CDR3 reads CASSSWTGGSPLHF. In nucleotides, the CDR3 is TGTGCCAGCAGCTCCTGGACAGGGGGTTCACCCCTCCACTTT.

This clonotype was seen more than once but under ten times. This chain links TRBV18 with TRBJ2-7, with D maybe TRBD1 (6 bases). This CDR3 contains 15 residues. CDR1 and CDR2 from the germline V gene are KGHSH and LQKENI. V was cut by 0 bases and J by 2 bases, with 11 bases left in between. The CDR3 is CASSPPETGPYEQYF. Here the CDR3 DNA reads TGTGCCAGCTCACCACCCGAAACAGGGCCCTACGAGCAGTACTTC.

This chain joins TRBV6-2 or TRBV6-3 and TRBJ2-1; no definite D call. The V gene lost 5 bases and the J gene lost 8 bases, with 7 bases spanning the gap. CDR3 length: 11 amino acids. Germline values: CDR1 MNHEY, CDR2 SVGEGT. CDR3 in DNA: TGTGCCAGCAGTCTGCTCTATGAGCAGTTCTTC. Amino acids: CASSLLYEQFF.

The V call is TRBV20-1, the J call TRBJ2-3; 7 positions match TRBD1. CDR1 and CDR2 from the germline V gene are DFQATT and SNEGSKA (reference sequence). The CDR3 consists of 13 residues. The ends lost 1 base at V and 6 bases at J; junction bases unmatched: 4. CDR3 nucleotide sequence: TGCAGTGCTAGAGGAGGGGGCCGGGATACGCAGTATTTT. This sequence encodes CSARGGGRDTQYF.

This clonotype was recorded at least ten times. This sequence joins TRBV7-2 and TRBJ2-1, with D possibly matching TRBD1 (5 bases). This CDR3 has 16 residues. Germline V gene data show CDR1 as SGHTA and CDR2 as FQGNSA. Trimming stripped 0 bases from V and 3 bases from J, with 12 bases between. The CDR3 sequence is CASSLAQGPFYNEQFF. The CDR3 bases are TGTGCCAGCAGCTTAGCCCAGGGTCCCTTCTACAATGAGCAGTTCTTC.